This TCR beta chain was captured in a study of blood T cells in healthy people across ages. The V segment lost 10 bases and the J segment 6 bases; nucleotides outside the gene matches: 0. The germline gives CDR1 ENHRY, CDR2 SYGVKD. This CDR3 is built from 10 residues. With a J-beta primer mix and a sample-barcoded 5' primer, a second PCR ran about 7 to 11 cycles. A template-switch adaptor with 12 random nucleotides tagged each cDNA molecule. Paired-end reads containing CDR3 totaled no fewer than 2.5 million for each sample. A single record per CDR3 protein comes from TCRdb applying MiXCR to the 5' RACE reads. The sample shows roughly 1,700,000 distinct CDR3 sequences, 25% to 30% of them seen only once. Peripheral blood from each donor was collected in a volume of about 10 milliliters. PBMCs, at least 6.5 million per sample, were isolated. This clonotype was recorded at least ten times.

The clonotype was recovered from a woman aged 25-40 years in good health. The sequenced sample consisted of blood. V usage is TRBV10-3 and J usage is TRBJ2-1, with TRBD2 identical over 7 bases. CDR3 sequence: CATGGNEQFF. The DNA of the CDR3 is TGTGCCACGGGGGGCAATGAGCAGTTCTTC.